Shown below are 22 T cell receptor beta chains from a single sample sequenced in a study of cytomegalovirus exposure and HLA in healthy donors. Primers included in the PCR were 60 Vbeta and 13 Jbeta primers. TCRdb's copy holds only in-frame clones and misses some; the assay was immunoSEQ multiplex PCR. The table has over 140,000 clones, about 84% seen once. The sample was PBMCs. These receptors all stem from a man aged 50-59 years in good health and CMV-seronegative.

The genes are TRBV9 and TRBJ2-2; the match to TRBD1 covers 9 bases. Germline CDR1 is SGDLS and CDR2 is YYNGEE. J gave up 6 bases and V 3 bases, and 3 bases lay outside the gene matches. There are 14 residues in the CDR3. The CDR3: CASSARTGAGELFF. CDR3 sequence (DNA): TGTGCCAGCAGCGCCAGGACAGGGGCCGGGGAGCTGTTTTTT.

The chain carries TRBV27 and TRBJ1-6; D is possibly TRBD1 (6 bases). The CDR3 is made up of 15 amino acids. With 10 bases removed from V and 0 bases from J, the gap between germline ends came to 13 bases. Germline loops: CDR1 MNHEY, CDR2 SMNVEV (reference sequence). The CDR3 sequence is CATRGGGSYNSPLHF. CDR3 DNA: TGTGCCACCCGAGGGGGGGGCTCCTATAATTCACCCCTCCACTTT.

The chain carries TRBV20-1 and TRBJ2-5; 8 bases line up with TRBD2. The germline gives CDR1 DFQATT, CDR2 SNEGSKA (reference sequence). The CDR3 has 10 residues. Written as DNA, the CDR3 is TGCAAGACTAGCGTGGAGACCCAGTACTTC. It encodes CKTSVETQYF.

This clone was seen once. J is TRBJ1-5 and V is TRBV11-2; D is uncertain. The CDR3 has 13 amino acids. Per germline, CDR1 SGHAT and CDR2 FQNNGV. With 11 bases removed from V and 2 bases from J, the gap between germline ends came to 13 bases. CDR3 nucleotides: TGTGCCCACCTGGAGGATGGCAATCAGCCCCAGCATTTT. Residues: CAHLEDGNQPQHF. Combining the CDR3 with reference TRBV11-2 and TRBJ1-5 gives the whole variable domain EAGVAQSPRYKIIEKRQSVAFWCNPISGHATLYWYQQILGQGPKLLIQFQNNGVVDDSQLPKDRFSAERLKGVDSTLKIQPAKLEDSAVYLCAHLEDGNQPQHFGDGTRLSIL.

This sequence joins TRBV6-1 and TRBJ1-1; possible D gene TRBD1, 5 bases. Trimming pared 2 bases from V and 6 bases from J, leaving 13 bases between. Looked up from germline, CDR1 is MNHNS and CDR2 is SASEGT. The length of the CDR3 is 14 residues. CDR3 nucleotide sequence: TGTGCCAGCAGTGAAATAGGCAGGGCGTCTGAAGCTTTCTTT. Translation: CASSEIGRASEAFF.

This clone was picked up one time. This chain joins TRBV2 and TRBJ2-4; 8 nucleotides match TRBD1. V dropped 7 bases and J dropped 2; count of bases not matched to a gene: 7. The V gene's germline CDR1 is SNHLY and CDR2 FYNNEI. This CDR3 spans 15 amino acids. As DNA, the CDR3 is TGTGCCAGCAATCTTGGGACAGGTACCAAAAACATTCAGTACTTC. Its translation: CASNLGTGTKNIQYF.

This clone was counted a single time. V is TRBV30 and J is TRBJ2-5; D gene uncertain. The V end lost 4 bases, the J end lost 9 bases, and 21 bases lay between the germline ends. Per the germline V gene, CDR1 is GTSNPN and CDR2 is SVGIG (reference sequence). This CDR3 comprises 14 residues. The CDR3 nucleotides are TGTGCCTGGACGGCGAGGCGCGGCACGCTGGCCCAGTACTTC. Its translation: CAWTARRGTLAQYF.

A single count supports this clone. This chain joins TRBV5-1 and TRBJ2-7; the match to TRBD1 covers 8 bases. In germline, CDR1 is SGHRS, CDR2 YFSETQ. The V segment lost 4 bases and the J segment 3 bases; nucleotides outside the gene matches: 9. This CDR3 has 15 amino acids. CDR3 in DNA: TGCGCCAGCAGCGTAGCCGGGACAGGCATCTACGAGCAGTACTTC. Encoded protein: CASSVAGTGIYEQYF.

This clone has more than one count but fewer than ten. J is TRBJ1-1 and V is TRBV12-5, with 10 bases fitting TRBD1. Germline-derived CDR1 and CDR2 are LGHNT and FRNRAP. V shed 2 bases and J 11 bases; nucleotides not matched to a gene: 11. This CDR3 contains 15 residues. The DNA of the CDR3 is TGTGCTAGTGGTTTGCCAATCAGGGACAGGGGTGTCGCTTTCTTT. It is translated as CASGLPIRDRGVAFF.

This clone came up once. The chain employs TRBV15 and TRBJ2-5; D is possibly TRBD1 (6 bases). Germline V lookup: CDR1 LNHNV, CDR2 YYDKDF (reference sequence). This CDR3 spans 13 amino acids. V was pared by 5 bases and J by 3 bases, with 10 bases between. CDR3 DNA sequence: TGTGCCACCAGCTTACGGACAGAAGAGACCCAGTACTTC. This encodes CATSLRTEETQYF.

The chain's CDR3 is CASSHWDRGTRETQYF. DNA of the CDR3: TGTGCCAGCAGCCACTGGGACAGGGGTACACGAGAGACCCAGTACTTC. This chain connects TRBV7-9 to TRBJ2-5; 10 nucleotides match TRBD1. Germline CDR1 is SEHNR and CDR2 is FQNEAQ (reference sequence). V was pared by 5 bases and J by 4 bases, with 10 bases of the junction left unmatched. The CDR3 covers 16 residues.

The chain recombines TRBV11-3 with TRBJ2-1; D may be TRBD1 (5 bases). The V gene's germline CDR1 is SGHNT and CDR2 YENEEA. The germline V and J ends were trimmed by 5 bases and 0 bases, with 14 bases remaining between them. The CDR3 consists of 16 residues. The CDR3 loop reads CASSPRGALSYNEQFF. CDR3 bases: TGTGCCAGCAGCCCTCGTGGGGCCCTCTCCTACAATGAGCAGTTCTTC.

J is TRBJ2-5 and V is TRBV19, with TRBD1 as a possible D gene (7 bases). The ends were cut back, 4 bases at V and 3 bases at J, with 24 bases in the middle. This CDR3 spans 18 amino acids. Germline V gives CDR1 LNHDA, CDR2 SQIVND (reference sequence). CDR3 in DNA: TGTGCCAGTAGTACCGGACAGGCCCCCCGGGAGCCAGAAGAGACCCAGTACTTC. Translated, it gives CASSTGQAPREPEETQYF.

V gene TRBV6-1 combines with J gene TRBJ1-6; no definite D call. There are 17 residues in the CDR3. Germline CDR1 reads MNHNS; CDR2 reads SASEGT. Deletions cut 1 base from V and 0 bases from J, with 10 bases between. The CDR3 DNA is TGTGCCAGCAGTGAAGGAGACTTATACTCCTATAATTCACCCCTCCACTTT. The encoded protein is CASSEGDLYSYNSPLHF.

The V and J genes are TRBV19 and TRBJ1-1, with a weak D call TRBD1 (5 bases). The CDR3 is made up of 14 amino acids. In germline, CDR1 is LNHDA, CDR2 SQIVND (reference sequence). Deletions cut 4 bases from V and 1 base from J, with 10 bases between. The CDR3 loop reads CASSNDRWNTEAFF. The CDR3 nucleotides are TGTGCCAGTAGTAATGACAGATGGAACACTGAAGCTTTCTTT. The variable domain in full, completed from reference TRBV19 and TRBJ1-1, reads DGGITQSPKYLFRKEGQNVTLSCEQNLNHDAMYWYRQDPGQGLRLIYYSQIVNDFQKGDIAEGYSVSREKKESFPLTVTSAQKNPTAFYLCASSNDRWNTEAFFGQGTRLTVV.

The genes are TRBV27 and TRBJ1-4; no definite D call. Germline CDR1 and CDR2: MNHEY and SMNVEV (reference sequence). V dropped 5 bases and J dropped 8 bases, with 15 bases sitting between them. CDR3 length: 14 amino acids. The CDR3 sequence is CASSPTWTGEKLFF. CDR3 nucleotide sequence: TGTGCCAGCAGTCCCACTTGGACGGGGGAAAAACTGTTTTTT.

V and J are TRBV11-3 and TRBJ2-3; D possibly corresponds to TRBD1 (5 bases). V lost 5 bases and J lost 0, with 9 bases in between. Germline V gene sequence: CDR1 SGHNT, CDR2 YENEEA. CDR3 size: 14 residues. The CDR3 region is CASSMTASTDTQYF. As DNA, the CDR3 is TGTGCCAGCAGCATGACAGCTAGCACAGATACGCAGTATTTT.

This chain links TRBV18 with TRBJ1-1; D not certain. V lost 3 bases to trimming and J lost 0 bases, with 20 bases between them. The germline CDR1 and CDR2 sequences are KGHSH and LQKENI. CDR3 length: 18 amino acids. The CDR3 DNA sequence: TGTGCCAGCTCACCCGATCTAGGAGGGATAGGAATGAACACTGAAGCTTTCTTT. This encodes CASSPDLGGIGMNTEAFF.

The chain's CDR3 is CASSFIGASNEQFF. DNA of the CDR3: TGTGCCAGCAGTTTCATAGGGGCCAGCAATGAGCAGTTCTTC. V usage is TRBV28 and J usage is TRBJ2-1; possible D gene TRBD1, 5 bases. CDR3 size: 14 residues. Trimming left V 3 bases short and J 6 bases short, with 12 bases between. Germline-derived CDR1 and CDR2 are MDHEN and SYDVKM. Based on the CDR3 plus reference TRBV28 and TRBJ2-1, the full variable domain is DVKVTQSSRYLVKRTGEKVFLECVQDMDHENMFWYRQDPGLGLRLIYFSYDVKMKEKGDIPEGYSVSREKKERFSLILESASTNQTSMYLCASSFIGASNEQFFGPGTRLTVL.

DNA for the CDR3: TGCGCCAGCAGCCAAGAGAGCCAGCGAAATCAGCCCCAGCATTTT. Translated, it gives CASSQESQRNQPQHF. This chain uses TRBV4-1 with TRBJ1-5, with D unclear. Trimming removed 0 bases from V and 4 bases from J, with 10 bases in between. This CDR3 is built from 15 residues. Germline assignment: CDR1 MGHRA and CDR2 YSYEKL.

The count of this clone is one. The chain joins TRBV27 to TRBJ1-1; D unresolved. Germline loops: CDR1 MNHEY, CDR2 SMNVEV (reference sequence). Deletions cut 2 bases from V and 3 bases from J, with 7 bases between. The CDR3 is made up of 13 amino acids. The CDR3 reads CASSLKGDTEAFF. CDR3 sequence (DNA): TGTGCCAGCAGTTTAAAGGGAGACACTGAAGCTTTCTTT.

The sample holds a few counts of this clone. A far larger clone is off by one base, so a read error is likely. This same CDR3 is encoded by further DNA sequences in the sample. The V call is TRBV19, the J call TRBJ2-7, with 10 nucleotides matching TRBD2. With 5 bases clipped from V and 4 bases from J, the junction kept 8 bases outside the gene matches. Germline-derived CDR1 and CDR2 are LNHDA and SQIVND (reference sequence). This CDR3 is 15 amino acids long. CDR3 sequence (DNA): TGTGCCAGTAGTCCGGGAGCGGGAGGGTCTTACGAGCAGTACTTC. It specifies CASSPGAGGSYEQYF. The entire variable domain, with the rest obtained from reference TRBV19 and TRBJ2-7, is as follows: DGGITQSPKYLFRKEGQNVTLSCEQNLNHDAMYWYRQDPGQGLRLIYYSQIVNDFQKGDIAEGYSVSREKKESFPLTVTSAQKNPTAFYLCASSPGAGGSYEQYFGPGTRLTVT.